This TCR beta chain was identified during a study of T cell responses to AZD1222 COVID-19 vaccine. Study-wide results and limits: The donors showed a predominance of white British ancestry and of females, with possible underestimation of clonal diversity. Repertoires were obtained solely post-peak T cell response.

Produced via immunoSEQ multiplex PCR; TCRdb's table is partial and in-frame only. The table lists some 150,000 clones, more than 90% of them singletons. CDR3 length: 14 residues. V was shortened by 4 bases and J by 8 bases, with 15 bases between the two germline ends. Per germline, CDR1 KGHSH and CDR2 LQKENI. This clone has a handful of counts. Antigen unknown. The source is an adult who received the AZD1222 COVID-19 vaccine. The sequencing used peripheral blood, collected 28 days after the second AZD1222 dose. The genes are TRBV18 and TRBJ2-1, with D possibly being TRBD1 (5 bases). CDR3 bases: TGTGCCAGCTCACTTGGACAACCTAAGCATGAGCAGTTCTTC. Its translation: CASSLGQPKHEQFF.